A selection of T cell receptor beta chains follows, all from one sample in a study of blood T cell repertoires in COVID-19. This table comes from immunoSEQ multiplex PCR, and its TCRdb copy is limited to in-frame clones, with some not included. This table has about 120,000 clones, 82% appearing once. The sample consisted of peripheral blood. These receptors all come from a woman aged 55-69 years with acute or convalescent COVID-19. CDR3s include the opening cysteine and the closing phenylalanine or tryptophan. The D gene is left open where the match is weak. Not all rows give a size; the values are once, few, many and, for expanded clones, a class.

D,J,size,V,DNA,CDR3
TRBD1,TRBJ2-2,-,TRBV6-5,TGTGCCAGCAGTTACGGGACAGGGAACACCGGGGAGCTGTTTTTT,CASSYGTGNTGELFF
TRBD1,TRBJ1-1,-,TRBV9,TGTGCCAGCAGCGCGGGGACAGGTCGGGTTGAGTCAGGAGCTTTCTTT,CASSAGTGRVESGAFF
-,TRBJ2-6,-,TRBV12-5,TGTGCTAGTGGTTTCTTCCGGGGGGCCTCTGGGGCCAACGTCCTGACTTTC,CASGFFRGASGANVLTF
TRBD1,TRBJ2-2,-,TRBV6-5,TGTGCCAGCAGTTTTCCGGGACAGGCGAACACCGGGGAGCTGTTTTTT,CASSFPGQANTGELFF
-,TRBJ2-4,-,TRBV7-6,TGTGCCAGCAGCTACGGGGGAGTAAACATTCAGTACTTC,CASSYGGVNIQYF
TRBD1,TRBJ1-4,-,TRBV18,TGTGCCAGCTCACCTTCCGGGACAGGGCATGAAAAACTGTTTTTT,CASSPSGTGHEKLFF
-,TRBJ2-1,-,TRBV25-1,TGTGCCAGCAGTGAGGAGGGGGGGCCCTACAATGAGCAGTTCTTC,CASSEEGGPYNEQFF
-,TRBJ2-7,-,TRBV29-1,TGCAGCGTTGGTCTCCGGGTAGGGGATGAGGAGCAGTACTTC,CSVGLRVGDEEQYF
TRBD1,TRBJ1-6,-,TRBV6-6,TGTGCCAGCAGTTCGAAGGGGGCGCGGTCTAATTCACCCCTCCACTTT,CASSSKGARSNSPLHF
-,TRBJ2-7,-,TRBV13,TGTGCCAGCAGCCTCCCCCCCGGCGAGCAGTACTTC,CASSLPPGEQYF
TRBD1,TRBJ1-6,-,TRBV6-6,TGTGCCAGCAGTTACCCCACAGGGGGCTCACCCCTCCACTTT,CASSYPTGGSPLHF
-,TRBJ1-1,-,TRBV5-4,TGTGCCAGCAGCTTCATTAAACAGGGCAGTTTTGAAGCTTTCTTT,CASSFIKQGSFEAFF
-,TRBJ2-5,-,TRBV5-1,TGCGCCAGCAGCTTAGGAGGAGGGGACCAAGAGACCCAGTACTTC,CASSLGGGDQETQYF
-,TRBJ1-2,-,TRBV6-5,TGTGCCAGCAGCCCCCCGGACAGCAGCTATGGCTACACCTTC,CASSPPDSSYGYTF
-,TRBJ2-1,-,TRBV7-3,TGTGCCAGCAGCTTATCAGGGTTGGCAGGCGGCTACAATGAGCAGTTCTTC,CASSLSGLAGGYNEQFF
-,TRBJ2-7,-,TRBV15,TGTGCCACCAGCAGGACCCCTGCGGATAGCTCCTACGAGCAGTACTTC,CATSRTPADSSYEQYF
TRBD1,TRBJ1-5,-,TRBV19,TGTGCCAGTAGTGACAGGGGAAGTCAGCCCCAGCATTTT,CASSDRGSQPQHF
TRBD2,TRBJ2-5,-,TRBV28,TGTGCCAGCAGTGTAATAGAGGAGCGGGGGACCCAGTACTTC,CASSVIEERGTQYF
-,TRBJ1-3,-,TRBV19,TGTGCCAGTAGTCCCTCGGGGGTCTCTGGAAACACCATATATTTT,CASSPSGVSGNTIYF
-,TRBJ1-1,-,TRBV7-9,TGTGCCTCGTCCCCCTCGAACACTGAAGCTTTCTTT,CASSPSNTEAFF
TRBD1,TRBJ2-7,-,TRBV14,TGTGCCAGCAGCCCGAGACAGGGCCTCCCCTACGAGCAGTACTTC,CASSPRQGLPYEQYF
TRBD1,TRBJ2-3,-,TRBV7-2,TGTGCCAGCAGCCCCTGGACAGGGGCAGATACGCAGTATTTT,CASSPWTGADTQYF
TRBD2,TRBJ2-2,-,TRBV7-9,TGTGCCAGCAGCTTTCTAGCGGGGGGGCCTGACGGGGAGCTGTTTTTT,CASSFLAGGPDGELFF
TRBD1,TRBJ1-4,-,TRBV2,TGTGCCAGCAAAAGGGGGCCTAATGAAAAACTGTTTTTT,CASKRGPNEKLFF
TRBD2,TRBJ2-3,-,TRBV6-1,TGTGCCAGCAGTGAATGGGAGACTAGCAGAGCCACAGATACGCAGTATTTT,CASSEWETSRATDTQYF
-,TRBJ2-3,-,TRBV30,TGTGCCCGTTCACTAGGGGGGGTGACAGATACGCAGTATTTT,CARSLGGVTDTQYF
TRBD1,TRBJ1-6,-,TRBV4-3,TGCGCCAGCAGCCCCAGGGACAGCATGTGGAATTCACCCCTCCACTTT,CASSPRDSMWNSPLHF
-,TRBJ1-3,-,TRBV3-1/TRBV3-2,TGTGCCAGCAGCCAAGGACGGGGCTCTGGAAACACCATATATTTT,CASSQGRGSGNTIYF
TRBD2,TRBJ2-1,-,TRBV7-9,TGTGCCAGCAGCTTAGGCGTTTTAACTAGCGGGGGGGCTCATGAGCAGTTCTTC,CASSLGVLTSGGAHEQFF
TRBD2,TRBJ2-7,once,TRBV11-2,TGTGCCAGCAGCTTAGTGCGGGGGAAGACCTACGAGCAGTACTTC,CASSLVRGKTYEQYF
TRBD1,TRBJ2-3,-,TRBV28,TGTGCCACCATACCTAGCCCCGGGACAGCTGGCACAGATACGCAGTATTTT,CATIPSPGTAGTDTQYF
TRBD2,TRBJ2-7,-,TRBV30,TGTGCCTGGAGTGGACCTGGAGCGGGGGGGGATTACGAGCAGTACTTC,CAWSGPGAGGDYEQYF
-,TRBJ1-4,-,TRBV11-2,TGTGCCAGCAGCTTAGGGACAGATAATGAAAAACTGTTTTTT,CASSLGTDNEKLFF
-,TRBJ1-5,-,TRBV6-2/TRBV6-3,TGTGCCAGCAGTTACGGGGGGAATCAGCCCCAGCATTTT,CASSYGGNQPQHF
-,TRBJ1-6,once,TRBV7-2,TGTGCCAGCAGCTTTCAAGGAGTAGGTCCGGCGGGTTCACCCCTCCACTTT,CASSFQGVGPAGSPLHF
-,TRBJ1-6,-,TRBV5-1,TGCGCCAGCAGCATACAGGGTTTGGATAATTCACCCCTCCACTTT,CASSIQGLDNSPLHF
TRBD1,TRBJ1-2,-,TRBV7-9,TGTGCCAGCAGCATATCGGGACAGCAAGAAAGGGGCTACACCTTC,CASSISGQQERGYTF
-,TRBJ2-2,-,TRBV5-1,TGCGCCAGCAGCTTAGAGGGCGCCCGAACCGGGGAGCTGTTTTTT,CASSLEGARTGELFF
-,TRBJ2-5,-,TRBV5-1,TGCGCCAGCAGCCACTATCCGGGTGGGGGGGAGACCCAGTACTTC,CASSHYPGGGETQYF
-,TRBJ2-5,-,TRBV20-1,TGCAGTGCTAGCGGAGAAGAGACCCAGTACTTC,CSASGEETQYF
TRBD2,TRBJ2-1,-,TRBV9,TGTGCCAGCAGCCTCCAGACTAGCGGGGGGTCCCAGTTCTTC,CASSLQTSGGSQFF
TRBD1,TRBJ2-2,-,TRBV24-1,TGTGCCACCAGTGACCCGGGGGGACAGGGTATCACCGGGGAGCTGTTTTTT,CATSDPGGQGITGELFF
-,TRBJ1-1,-,TRBV21-1,TGTGCCAGCAGCACAGGACACGTAAACACTGAAGCTTTCTTT,CASSTGHVNTEAFF
-,TRBJ2-5,-,TRBV7-3,TGTGCCAGCAGCTTAGGTCTCGGGGGGCCTGAGACAGAGACCCAGTACTTC,CASSLGLGGPETETQYF
-,TRBJ2-1,-,TRBV13,TGTGCCAGCAGCTTATTTGGCCAGGGTGGGTACAATGAGCAGTTCTTC,CASSLFGQGGYNEQFF
TRBD1,TRBJ2-2,many,TRBV2,TGTGCCAGCAGCTGGACAGGGTCGAACACCGGGGAGCTGTTTTTT,CASSWTGSNTGELFF
-,TRBJ1-5,-,TRBV6-2/TRBV6-3,TGTGCCAGCAGTTACCAGGACAGAACTTATCAGCCCCAGCATTTT,CASSYQDRTYQPQHF
-,TRBJ1-2,-,TRBV9,TGTGCCAGCAGCGGGGAGGGGTCCTATGGCTACACCTTC,CASSGEGSYGYTF
-,TRBJ2-2,-,TRBV23-1,TGCGCCAGCAGTCGACCACAAACCAGGGGCCCGATATCCGGGGAGCTGTTTTTT,CASSRPQTRGPISGELFF
-,TRBJ2-3,-,TRBV12-1,TGTGCCAGCAGCTTTGAACACCGCCATACGCAGTATTTT,CASSFEHRHTQYF
-,TRBJ1-4,-,TRBV7-9,TGTGCCAGCAGCCCTTCTCGGGAAAAACTGTTTTTT,CASSPSREKLFF
-,TRBJ2-3,-,TRBV29-1,TGCAGCGTTGGGGCGGGGTGGCGAGGCACAGATACGCAGTATTTT,CSVGAGWRGTDTQYF
-,TRBJ2-5,once,TRBV19,TGTGCCGCCGGAGGGGGGGGACAAGAGACCCAGTACTTC,CAAGGGGQETQYF
-,TRBJ1-5,-,TRBV21-1,TGTGCCAGCAGCGGGAAAATGACGGACAGGGGAAGCAAGGATCAGCCCCAGCATTTT,CASSGKMTDRGSKDQPQHF
TRBD2,TRBJ2-2,-,TRBV3-1/TRBV3-2,TGTGCCAGCAGCCTCCCAGGAGCGGGGGCCCCGGGCACCGGGGAGCTGTTTTTT,CASSLPGAGAPGTGELFF
-,TRBJ2-7,-,TRBV10-1,TGCGCCAAGGGGGGGGGCGAGCAGTACTTC,CAKGGGEQYF
-,TRBJ2-5,-,TRBV29-1,TGCAGCGTTAGGGTCCCAGGGGCTAGCGAGACCCAGTACTTC,CSVRVPGASETQYF
-,TRBJ1-2,-,TRBV6-5,TGTGCCAGCACCCGCACTGTGGACTTCATCCGTGGCTACACCTTC,CASTRTVDFIRGYTF
-,TRBJ1-2,-,TRBV7-2,TGTGCCAGCAGCTTATCTGTGGAGTATGGCTACACCTTC,CASSLSVEYGYTF